One and the same sample provided the 16 T cell receptor beta chains below, sequenced in a study of beta chain features in type 1 diabetes. General study results and limits: Shorter TCRB CDR3s, moderately but significantly so, were found in Type 1 diabetes patients in all four CD4+ subsets.

The investigators reverse transcribed all of the isolated RNA, so they sequenced expressed TCRB transcripts. The protocol was immunoSEQ multiplex PCR, while the TCRdb copy is restricted to in-frame clones and leaves out a portion. Here the sample spans 300,000 to 400,000 clones, about a tenth being singletons. Antigens of these TCRs are unknown. Sequencing was performed on central memory CD4+ T cells from blood. The receptors were sampled from a man aged 25 to 40 with type 1 diabetes.

This clone was counted between two and nine times. The rearrangement uses TRBV5-3 and TRBJ1-5; a weak D match, TRBD1 (5 bases). TRBV5-3 is treated as an ORF (open reading frame) with a function not yet certain. The CDR3 runs to 15 residues. Trimming pared 8 bases from V and 7 bases from J, leaving 22 bases between. The CDR3 loop is CARRRRGANRQPQHF. CDR3 DNA: TGTGCCAGGCGGAGAAGAGGGGCGAATAGGCAGCCCCAGCATTTT.

This clone was counted a few times. This chain links TRBV7-2 with TRBJ2-3, with D possibly TRBD1 on 5 matching bases. V was clipped by 5 bases and J by 2 bases, with 11 bases between them. The germline CDR1 and CDR2 sequences are SGHTA and FQGNSA. The CDR3 has 14 amino acids. The CDR3 coding sequence is TGTGCCAGCAGCCTAGGGGTTGTCACAGATACGCAGTATTTT. Translation gives CASSLGVVTDTQYF.

J is TRBJ1-2 and V is TRBV29-1; D is perhaps TRBD1 (6 bases). Germline V gives CDR1 SQVTM, CDR2 ANQGSEA. There are 14 residues in the CDR3. V lost 4 bases, J lost 4 bases, and 16 bases lay in between. The CDR3 nucleotides read TGCAGCGTTGTGGACAGTAACGGGATCTATGGCTACACCTTC. Amino acids: CSVVDSNGIYGYTF.

The chain uses TRBV18 and TRBJ2-1, with 9 bases fitting TRBD2. The CDR3 runs 16 residues. The ends lost 0 bases at V and 5 bases at J; junction bases unmatched: 5. The germline CDR1 and CDR2 sequences are KGHSH and LQKENI. CDR3 sequence (DNA): TGTGCCAGCTCACCACCGGGGATAGCGGGGGACAATGAGCAGTTCTTC. Translating gives CASSPPGIAGDNEQFF.

This clone was found a few times. The chain recombines TRBV7-9 with TRBJ2-5; either TRBD1 or TRBD2 may supply D (6 bases each). The length of the CDR3 is 12 residues. Trimming stripped 7 bases from V and 4 bases from J, with 10 bases between. CDR1 is SEHNR and CDR2 is FQNEAQ in the germline V gene (reference sequence). CDR3 in DNA: TGTGCCAGCAATGGGGGGCCAGAGACCCAGTACTTC. Encoded protein: CASNGGPETQYF.

A few counts support this clone. CDR3 sequence: CASSSNSNQPQHF. The CDR3 region has the DNA TGTGCCAGCAGTTCCAATAGCAATCAGCCCCAGCATTTT. The chain uses TRBV6-6 and TRBJ1-5; D remains ambiguous. This CDR3 region has 13 residues. V lost 4 bases to trimming and J lost 0 bases, with 4 bases between them. The germline CDR1 and CDR2 sequences are MNHNY and SVGAGI (reference sequence).

CDR3 bases: TGTGCCAGCAGTTACGATACTAGCGGGGGAGATACGCAGTATTTT. Translating gives CASSYDTSGGDTQYF. V usage is TRBV6-5 and J usage is TRBJ2-3; 11 nucleotides agree with TRBD2. CDR3 length: 15 residues. V trimming: 2 bases; J trimming: 5 bases; junction bases outside the gene matches: 3. Germline CDR1 MNHEY, CDR2 SVGAGI.

There are many counts of this clone. The CDR3 nucleotides read TGTGCCAGCAGTACACAGCGGCCTGAAGCTTTCTTT. This gives the protein CASSTQRPEAFF. The chain carries TRBV28 and TRBJ1-1; no clear D gene. CDR3 size: 12 residues. Trimming removed 5 bases from V and 6 bases from J, with 10 bases in between. Germline CDR1 MDHEN, CDR2 SYDVKM.

This clone was observed a few times. This chain connects TRBV19 to TRBJ2-3; possibly TRBD2 for D (6 bases). This CDR3 region has 13 residues. CDR1 LNHDA and CDR2 SQIVND come from the germline V gene (reference sequence). The V end lost 7 bases, the J end lost 3 bases, and 11 bases lay between the germline ends. In nucleotides, the CDR3 is TGTGCCAGTAATTTCGCGGGGACAGATACGCAGTATTTT. This encodes CASNFAGTDTQYF. Full variable domain (outside the CDR3, taken from reference TRBV19 and TRBJ2-3): DGGITQSPKYLFRKEGQNVTLSCEQNLNHDAMYWYRQDPGQGLRLIYYSQIVNDFQKGDIAEGYSVSREKKESFPLTVTSAQKNPTAFYLCASNFAGTDTQYFGPGTRLTVL.

This clone has a handful of counts. Other DNA sequences from this sample encode an identical CDR3 as well. The CDR3 nucleotides read TGTGCCAGCAGCTTCGGGGTTCAAGAGACCCAGTACTTC. It codes for CASSFGVQETQYF. The chain employs TRBV7-2 and TRBJ2-5; D is perhaps TRBD2 (5 bases). The germline V gene encodes CDR1 SGHTA and CDR2 FQGNSA. The V gene lost 3 bases and the J gene lost 2 bases, with 7 bases spanning the gap. CDR3 length: 13 residues.

The CDR3 bases are TGCGCCAGCAGCCCAACTAGCGGGGGGTTCGAGACCCAGTACTTC. Translation: CASSPTSGGFETQYF. This sequence joins TRBV5-1 and TRBJ2-5, with TRBD2 matching over 12 bases. V shed 4 bases, J shed 5 bases, and the junction held 6 bases outside the gene matches. The CDR3 is 15 residues long. Per the germline V gene, CDR1 is SGHRS and CDR2 is YFSETQ.

The chain has TRBV28 and TRBJ1-2; D unresolved. Germline loops: CDR1 MDHEN, CDR2 SYDVKM. V dropped 7 bases and J dropped 0 bases, with 6 bases sitting between them. The CDR3 runs to 12 residues. CDR3 sequence reads: CASKGANYGYTF. For the CDR3, the DNA is TGTGCCAGCAAGGGAGCTAACTATGGCTACACCTTC.

This clone was observed a few times. V and J are TRBV28 and TRBJ2-7; D possibly corresponds to TRBD2 (5 bases). In germline, CDR1 is MDHEN, CDR2 SYDVKM. V was shortened by 2 bases and J by 5 bases, with 7 bases between the two germline ends. CDR3 length: 12 amino acids. As DNA, the CDR3 is TGTGCCAGCAGTTTACGGGGAGACGAGCAGTACTTC. This translates into CASSLRGDEQYF.

This clone was found a few times. J is TRBJ2-7 and V is TRBV27; 8 nucleotides line up with TRBD2. Losses at the gene ends were 5 bases for V and 4 bases for J; bases not matched to a gene: 10. Germline V gene data show CDR1 as MNHEY and CDR2 as SMNVEV (reference sequence). This CDR3 has 15 amino acids. The CDR3 region is CASSAQPGLGYEQYF. CDR3 DNA sequence: TGTGCCAGCAGTGCCCAACCGGGACTAGGGTACGAGCAGTACTTC.

This clone was detected a few times. The chain employs TRBV6-6 and TRBJ1-1; TRBD1 matches at 7 bases. Germline CDR1 and CDR2: MNHNY and SVGAGI (reference sequence). This CDR3 has 13 amino acids. The V segment lost 4 bases and the J segment 3 bases; nucleotides outside the gene matches: 2. The CDR3, as DNA: TGTGCCAGCAGTTCTGACAGGGACACTGAAGCTTTCTTT. It specifies CASSSDRDTEAFF.

This clone has only a few counts. The V call is TRBV11-2, the J call TRBJ2-1, with D possibly matching TRBD1 (5 bases). Trimming cost V 1 base and J 8 bases, with 9 bases left between them. Germline V gene lookup returns CDR1 SGHAT and CDR2 FQNNGV. This CDR3 is 13 amino acids long. The CDR3 region has the DNA TGTGCCAGCAGCTTAGCAGGGCCGGATGAGCAGTTCTTC. The encoded protein is CASSLAGPDEQFF. Based on the CDR3 plus reference TRBV11-2 and TRBJ2-1, the full variable domain is EAGVAQSPRYKIIEKRQSVAFWCNPISGHATLYWYQQILGQGPKLLIQFQNNGVVDDSQLPKDRFSAERLKGVDSTLKIQPAKLEDSAVYLCASSLAGPDEQFFGPGTRLTVL.